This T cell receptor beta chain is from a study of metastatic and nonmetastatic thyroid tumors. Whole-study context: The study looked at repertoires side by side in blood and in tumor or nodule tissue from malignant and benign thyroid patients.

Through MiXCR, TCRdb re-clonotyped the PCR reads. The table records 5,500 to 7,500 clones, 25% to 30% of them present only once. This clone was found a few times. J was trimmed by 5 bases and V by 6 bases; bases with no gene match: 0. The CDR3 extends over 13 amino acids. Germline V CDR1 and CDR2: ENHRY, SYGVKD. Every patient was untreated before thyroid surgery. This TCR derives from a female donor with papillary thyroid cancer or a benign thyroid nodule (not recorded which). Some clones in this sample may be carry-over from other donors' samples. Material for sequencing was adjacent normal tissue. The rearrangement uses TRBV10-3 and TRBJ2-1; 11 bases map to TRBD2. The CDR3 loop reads CAIRGLADNEQFF. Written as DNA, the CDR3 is TGTGCCATCAGGGGACTAGCGGACAATGAGCAGTTCTTC.